This TCR beta chain was retrieved from a study of T cell changes during pregnancy in multiple sclerosis. Deletions cut 5 bases from V and 3 bases from J, with 10 bases between. In germline, CDR1 is MNHEY, CDR2 SMNVEV (reference sequence). The CDR3 runs 13 residues. The method was immunoSEQ multiplex PCR; TCRdb's version includes in-frame clones alone and lacks a portion of them. The table has some 130,000 clones, roughly 97% seen once. The chain uses TRBV27 and TRBJ1-1; weak D call: TRBD1 (6 bases). The sample here was peripheral blood, taken after pregnancy. The TCR was taken from a female donor with multiple sclerosis, enrolled in a pregnancy study. CDR3 sequence reads: CASSLKGDTEAFF. CDR3 sequence (DNA): TGTGCCAGCAGTCTAAAGGGGGACACTGAAGCTTTCTTT.